These T cell receptor beta chains were read from a single sample in a study of T cells in Graves' hyperthyroidism and ophthalmopathy. MiXCR was run by TCRdb on the multiplex PCR reads, yielding one entry per CDR3 protein. This sample yields roughly 500,000 distinct CDR3 sequences, of which over 45% are seen a single time; around two fifths belongs to the top ten. The sample was peripheral blood or thyroid tissue (not recorded which). These TCRs come from an adult woman with Graves' disease, either hyperthyroidism or ophthalmopathy (not recorded which). Each CDR3 is given with its conserved first and last residue. A D gene is named only where the DNA matches it firmly. Some rows have no size entry. The others give once, few or many, or a class for an expanded clone.

TRBJ1-2 | NA | TRBV5-6 | NA | CASSSWWAAYGYTF | TGTGCCAGCAGCTCCTGGTGGGCAGCCTATGGCTACACCTTC
TRBJ1-2 | NA | TRBV10-3 | few | CAISTRDTSGDDGYTF | TGTGCCATCAGTACCCGGGACACTTCCGGGGACGATGGCTACACCTTC
TRBJ2-7 | TRBD2 | TRBV20-1 | many | CSAVSGTSGANYEQYF | TGCAGTGCTGTTTCCGGGACTAGCGGGGCTAACTACGAGCAGTACTTC
TRBJ1-6 | NA | TRBV6-5 | NA | CASGRELNSPLHF | TGTGCCAGTGGACGGGAATTGAATTCACCCCTCCACTTT
TRBJ2-5 | NA | TRBV7-2 | NA | CASSLEAGYQETQYF | TGTGCCAGCAGCTTAGAGGCGGGGTACCAAGAGACCCAGTACTTC
TRBJ1-5 | NA | TRBV20-1 | NA | CSATGIDQPRHF | TGCAGTGCTACAGGGATAGATCAGCCCCGGCATTTT
TRBJ1-6 | NA | TRBV10-3 | NA | CAISDGQGLAPLHF | TGTGCCATCAGTGATGGCCAGGGCTTGGCACCCCTCCACTTT
TRBJ2-5 | NA | TRBV10-3 | once | CAISKAQVETQYF | TGTGCCATCAGTAAAGCGCAAGTGGAGACCCAGTACTTC
TRBJ2-7 | NA | TRBV29-1 | many | CSVEAGGGYEQYF | TGCAGCGTTGAAGCAGGGGGAGGCTACGAGCAGTACTTC
TRBJ1-2 | TRBD1 | TRBV20-1 | NA | CSAKAQGYFLGYTF | TGCAGTGCTAAGGCACAGGGGTATTTCCTTGGCTACACCTTC
TRBJ2-7 | TRBD2 | TRBV20-1 | many | CSARDPTSGTYEQYF | TGCAGTGCTAGAGATCCGACTAGCGGGACCTACGAGCAGTACTTC
TRBJ2-5 | TRBD2 | TRBV4-3 | NA | CASSPGGTSGRSAAWETQYF | TGCGCCAGCAGTCCCGGAGGGACTAGCGGGAGATCAGCAGCGTGGGAGACCCAGTACTTC
TRBJ1-2 | NA | TRBV25-1 | NA | CASSEGRAGGYTF | TGTGCCAGCAGTGAAGGGAGGGCGGGTGGCTACACCTTC
TRBJ2-2 | NA | TRBV9 | NA | CASSVDLEGTGELFF | TGTGCCAGCAGCGTAGACCTAGAAGGCACCGGGGAGCTGTTTTTT
TRBJ1-2 | NA | TRBV10-2 | NA | CASSDSGRDLYGYTF | TGCGCCAGCAGTGATTCGGGACGGGACCTCTATGGCTACACCTTC
TRBJ1-5 | NA | TRBV6-2/TRBV6-3 | few | CASSYPPPGPQHF | TGTGCCAGCAGTTACCCGCCGCCTGGTCCCCAGCATTTT
TRBJ1-2 | TRBD1 | TRBV10-3 | few | CASSHRQGGYGYTF | TGTGCCAGCAGTCATCGACAGGGGGGCTATGGCTACACCTTC
TRBJ2-5 | TRBD1 | TRBV12-3/TRBV12-4 | many | CASSAGQARETQYF | TGTGCCAGCAGCGCGGGACAGGCCAGAGAGACCCAGTACTTC
TRBJ2-7 | TRBD1 | TRBV3-1 | few | CASSRRDSYEQYF | TGTGCCAGCAGCCGCAGGGACAGCTACGAGCAGTACTTC
TRBJ1-3 | NA | TRBV29-1 | few | CSVDYVNTIYF | TGCAGCGTTGATTATGTGAACACCATATATTTT
TRBJ1-3 | NA | TRBV29-1 | few | CSAWTAGSGNTIYF | TGCAGCGCCTGGACAGCCGGCTCTGGAAACACCATATATTTT
TRBJ1-6 | NA | TRBV9 | many | CASSVRVSSPLHF | TGTGCCAGCAGCGTAAGGGTGTCTTCACCCCTCCACTTT
TRBJ1-6 | NA | TRBV7-2 | many | CASSTEGGNSPLHF | TGTGCCAGCAGCACAGAAGGGGGAAATTCACCCCTCCACTTT
TRBJ1-1 | NA | TRBV29-1 | NA | CSVKDVAAEAFF | TGCAGCGTAAAAGACGTGGCGGCTGAAGCTTTCTTT
TRBJ1-2 | NA | TRBV7-2 | NA | CASSTGIRKGTGYTF | TGTGCCAGTAGCACCGGGATCCGCAAGGGGACGGGCTACACCTTC
TRBJ2-5 | TRBD1 | TRBV15 | NA | CATSREQGETQYF | TGTGCCACCAGCAGAGAACAGGGGGAGACCCAGTACTTC
TRBJ1-2 | NA | TRBV2 | NA | CTSRGDLGQNTF | TGTACCAGCAGAGGGGACTTGGGGCAAAACACCTTC
TRBJ1-5 | TRBD1 | TRBV20-1 | NA | CSARPGTGHSEPQHF | TGCAGTGCTAGGCCCGGGACAGGGCATAGTGAGCCCCAGCATTTT
TRBJ1-5 | NA | TRBV20-1 | NA | CSAADGWGDQPQHF | TGCAGTGCGGCAGACGGGTGGGGGGACCAGCCCCAGCATTTT
TRBJ2-5 | NA | TRBV29-1 | few | CSAAGTAGETQYF | TGCAGCGCTGCGGGGACAGCTGGAGAGACCCAGTACTTC
TRBJ2-2 | NA | TRBV12-3/TRBV12-4 | many | CASSFLIPGELFF | TGTGCCAGCAGTTTTCTGATTCCCGGGGAGCTGTTTTTT
TRBJ1-1 | NA | TRBV7-2 | NA | CASSLGPRNTEAFF | TGTGCCAGCAGCTTGGGTCCTCGGAACACTGAAGCTTTCTTT
TRBJ1-1 | NA | TRBV10-2 | NA | CASQVAGDTEAFF | TGCGCCAGCCAAGTAGCGGGAGACACTGAAGCTTTCTTT
TRBJ2-7 | TRBD2 | TRBV2 | many | CASTGSSGRFGDEQYF | TGTGCCAGCACCGGTTCTAGCGGGAGGTTCGGGGACGAGCAGTACTTC
TRBJ2-2 | NA | TRBV28 | NA | CATRHRTTGELFF | TGTGCCACTCGGCACCGGACCACCGGGGAGCTGTTTTTT
TRBJ1-6 | TRBD1 | TRBV15 | NA | CATSRDRGQGFGSPLHF | TGTGCCACCAGCAGAGATAGGGGACAGGGATTTGGTTCCCCCCTCCACTTT
TRBJ1-6 | NA | TRBV25-1 | many | CASRGQSDSPLHF | TGTGCCAGCAGAGGACAGTCCGATTCACCCCTCCACTTT
TRBJ1-2 | TRBD1 | TRBV29-1 | NA | CSVEVGGSGNTF | TGCAGCGTTGAAGTAGGGGGCTCTGGAAACACCTTC
TRBJ2-5 | TRBD1 | TRBV15 | few | CATSGQGAQRETQYF | TGTGCCACCAGCGGACAGGGGGCGCAAAGAGAGACCCAGTACTTC
TRBJ2-3 | TRBD2 | TRBV10-3 | NA | CAITGLAGPTDTQYF | TGTGCCATCACCGGACTAGCGGGACCCACAGATACGCAGTATTTT
TRBJ1-1 | NA | TRBV20-1 | NA | CSASEASSEAFF | TGCAGTGCTAGTGAAGCTTCTTCCGAAGCTTTCTTT
TRBJ1-4 | NA | TRBV12-3/TRBV12-4 | many | CASSLTATNEKLFF | TGTGCCAGCAGCTTAACAGCAACTAATGAAAAACTGTTTTTT
TRBJ2-7 | TRBD2 | TRBV9 | NA | CASSQRAGGQYF | TGTGCCAGCAGCCAGCGGGCGGGAGGGCAGTACTTC
TRBJ1-5 | TRBD1 | TRBV24-1 | NA | CATSEGTAGQPQHF | TGTGCCACCAGTGAGGGGACAGCGGGTCAGCCCCAGCATTTT
TRBJ2-1 | NA | TRBV7-2 | NA | CASSSRGGKGNNEQFF | TGTGCCAGCAGCTCGAGGGGGGGGAAGGGGAACAATGAGCAGTTCTTC